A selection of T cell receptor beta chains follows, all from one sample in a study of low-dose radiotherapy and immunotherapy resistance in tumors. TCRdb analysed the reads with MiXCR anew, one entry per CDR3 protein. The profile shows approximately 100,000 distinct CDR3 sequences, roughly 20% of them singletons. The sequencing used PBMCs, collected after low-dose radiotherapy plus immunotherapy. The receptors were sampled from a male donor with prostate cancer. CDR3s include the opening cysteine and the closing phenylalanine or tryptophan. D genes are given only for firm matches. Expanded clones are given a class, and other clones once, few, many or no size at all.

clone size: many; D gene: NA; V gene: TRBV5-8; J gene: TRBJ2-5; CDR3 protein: CASSKTANPQETQYF; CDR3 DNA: TGTGCCAGCAGCAAGACAGCAAATCCTCAAGAGACCCAGTACTTC
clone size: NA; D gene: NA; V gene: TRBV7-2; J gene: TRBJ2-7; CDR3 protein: CASSPDGARGSYEQYF; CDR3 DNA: TGTGCCAGCAGCCCCGACGGGGCTCGCGGATCCTACGAGCAGTACTTC
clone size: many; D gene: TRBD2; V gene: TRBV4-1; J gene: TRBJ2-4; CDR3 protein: CASSPPGFTPGRGAKNIQYF; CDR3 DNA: TGCGCCAGCAGCCCGCCAGGTTTCACACCAGGGAGGGGAGCCAAAAACATTCAGTACTTC
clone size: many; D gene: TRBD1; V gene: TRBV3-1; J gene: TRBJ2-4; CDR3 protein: CASSQGTGEYF; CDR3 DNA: TGTGCCAGCAGCCAAGGGACAGGGGAGTACTTC
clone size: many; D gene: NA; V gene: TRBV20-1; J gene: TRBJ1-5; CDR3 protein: CSATPGGGGNQPQHF; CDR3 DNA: TGCAGTGCTACCCCTGGGGGGGGCGGCAATCAGCCCCAGCATTTT
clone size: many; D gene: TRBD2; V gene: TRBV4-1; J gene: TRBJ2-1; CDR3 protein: CASSQIAGGPGEQFF; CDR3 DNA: TGCGCCAGCAGCCAGATAGCGGGGGGGCCTGGTGAGCAGTTCTTC
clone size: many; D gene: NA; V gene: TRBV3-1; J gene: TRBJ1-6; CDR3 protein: CASSRDGSVPNSPLHF; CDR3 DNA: TGTGCCAGCAGCCGTGACGGGTCTGTTCCTAATTCCCCCCTCCACTTT
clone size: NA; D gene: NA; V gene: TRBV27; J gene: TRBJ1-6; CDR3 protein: CASSRGGGSYNSPLHF; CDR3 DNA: TGTGCCAGCAGTCGAGGGGGGGGTTCCTATAATTCACCCCTCCACTTT
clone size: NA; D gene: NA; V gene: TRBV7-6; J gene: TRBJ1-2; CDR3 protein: CASSFGIATLHGYTF; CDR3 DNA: TGTGCCAGCAGCTTCGGGATTGCTACATTACATGGCTACACCTTC
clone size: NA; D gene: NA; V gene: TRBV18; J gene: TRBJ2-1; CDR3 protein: CASSPERAERNEQFF; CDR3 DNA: TGTGCCAGCTCACCAGAACGGGCAGAAAGGAATGAGCAGTTCTTC
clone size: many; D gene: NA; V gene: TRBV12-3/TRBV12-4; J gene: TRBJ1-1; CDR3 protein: CASKPRGGRNTEAFF; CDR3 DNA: TGTGCCAGCAAGCCTCGCGGTGGTAGGAACACTGAAGCTTTCTTT
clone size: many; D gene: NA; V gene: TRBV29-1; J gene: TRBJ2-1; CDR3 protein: CSVIRAPYNEQFF; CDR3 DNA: TGCAGCGTTATCAGGGCTCCCTACAATGAGCAGTTCTTC
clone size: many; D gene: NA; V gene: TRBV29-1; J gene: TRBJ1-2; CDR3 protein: CSVESGVSRYGYTF; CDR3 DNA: TGCAGCGTTGAATCGGGCGTCTCTCGGTATGGCTACACCTTC
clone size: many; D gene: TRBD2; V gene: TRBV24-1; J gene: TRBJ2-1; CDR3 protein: CATSASGGANEQFF; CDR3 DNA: TGTGCCACCAGTGCCAGCGGGGGGGCCAATGAGCAGTTCTTC
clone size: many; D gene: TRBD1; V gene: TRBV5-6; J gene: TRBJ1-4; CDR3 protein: CASSFGTATTNEKLFF; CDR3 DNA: TGTGCCAGCAGCTTTGGGACAGCAACAACTAATGAAAAACTGTTTTTT
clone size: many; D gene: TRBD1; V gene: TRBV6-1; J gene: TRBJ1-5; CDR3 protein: CASRDRAGGNQPQHF; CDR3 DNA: TGTGCCAGCAGAGACAGGGCGGGAGGGAATCAGCCCCAGCATTTT
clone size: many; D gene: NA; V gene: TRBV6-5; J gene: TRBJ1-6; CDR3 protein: CASSYGRYNSPLHF; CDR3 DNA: TGTGCCAGCAGCTACGGACGGTATAATTCACCCCTCCACTTT
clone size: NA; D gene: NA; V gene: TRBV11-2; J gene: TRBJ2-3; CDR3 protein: CASSLERDTDTQYF; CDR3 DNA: TGTGCCAGCAGCTTAGAGCGGGATACAGATACGCAGTATTTT
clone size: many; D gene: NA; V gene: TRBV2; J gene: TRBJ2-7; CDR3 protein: CASSGGSLSYEQYF; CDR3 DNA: TGTGCCAGCAGTGGGGGGTCCCTCTCCTACGAGCAGTACTTC
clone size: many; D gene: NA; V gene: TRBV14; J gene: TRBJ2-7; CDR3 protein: CASSTSGATGYEQYF; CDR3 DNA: TGTGCCAGCAGCACTTCGGGGGCAACGGGGTACGAGCAGTACTTC
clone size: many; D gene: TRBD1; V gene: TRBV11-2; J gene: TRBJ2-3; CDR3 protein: CASSLGAGGSTDTQYF; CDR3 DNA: TGTGCCAGCAGCTTAGGGGCAGGGGGAAGCACAGATACGCAGTATTTT
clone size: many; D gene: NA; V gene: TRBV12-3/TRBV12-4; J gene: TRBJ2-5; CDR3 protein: CASRAAETQYF; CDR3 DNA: TGTGCCAGCCGGGCAGCAGAGACCCAGTACTTC
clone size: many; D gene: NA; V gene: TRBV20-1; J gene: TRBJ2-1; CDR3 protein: CSASPPPGTQGARSYNEQFF; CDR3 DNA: TGCAGTGCTAGCCCTCCCCCCGGGACCCAAGGGGCGCGCTCCTACAATGAGCAGTTCTTC
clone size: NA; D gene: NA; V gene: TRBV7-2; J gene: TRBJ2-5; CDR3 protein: CASSLARSGETQYF; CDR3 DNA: TGTGCCAGCAGCTTAGCGCGGTCGGGAGAGACCCAGTACTTC
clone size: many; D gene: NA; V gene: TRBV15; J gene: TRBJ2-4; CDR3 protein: CATSSDTAGSKNIQYF; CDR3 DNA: TGTGCCACCAGCAGTGACACGGCGGGGTCCAAAAACATTCAGTACTTC
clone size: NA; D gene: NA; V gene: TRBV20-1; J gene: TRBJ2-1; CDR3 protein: CSASVWGNEQFF; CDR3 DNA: TGCAGTGCTTCCGTTTGGGGCAATGAGCAGTTCTTC
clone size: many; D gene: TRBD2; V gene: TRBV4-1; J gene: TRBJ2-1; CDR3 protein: CASSPTGGAGPYNEQFF; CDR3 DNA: TGCGCCAGCAGCCCCACGGGGGGAGCGGGCCCCTACAATGAGCAGTTCTTC
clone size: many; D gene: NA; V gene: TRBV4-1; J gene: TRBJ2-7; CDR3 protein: CASSQGISGTYEQYF; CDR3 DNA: TGCGCCAGCAGCCAAGGGATTAGCGGAACCTACGAGCAGTACTTC
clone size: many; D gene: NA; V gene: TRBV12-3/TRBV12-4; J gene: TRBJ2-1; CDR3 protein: CASSPGVGANEQFF; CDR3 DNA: TGTGCCAGCAGTCCAGGGGTCGGGGCCAATGAGCAGTTCTTC
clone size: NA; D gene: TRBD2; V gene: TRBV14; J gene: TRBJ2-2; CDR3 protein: CASSRRVAGIGELFF; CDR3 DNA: TGTGCCAGCAGCCGACGGGTAGCGGGAATCGGGGAGCTGTTTTTT